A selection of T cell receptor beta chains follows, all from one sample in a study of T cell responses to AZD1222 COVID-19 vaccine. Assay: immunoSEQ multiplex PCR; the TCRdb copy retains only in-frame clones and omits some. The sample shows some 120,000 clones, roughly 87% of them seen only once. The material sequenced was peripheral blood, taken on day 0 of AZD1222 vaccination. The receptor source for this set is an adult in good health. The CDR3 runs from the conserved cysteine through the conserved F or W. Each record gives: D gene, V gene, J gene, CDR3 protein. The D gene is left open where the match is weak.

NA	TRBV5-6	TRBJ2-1	CASSLFARNNEQFF
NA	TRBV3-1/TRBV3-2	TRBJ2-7	CASSLDISSYEQYF
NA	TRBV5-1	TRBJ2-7	CASSLGGPSYEQYF
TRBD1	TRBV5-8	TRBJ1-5	CASSSIFGQGTQPQHF
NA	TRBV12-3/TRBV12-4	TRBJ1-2	CASSSTYGYTF
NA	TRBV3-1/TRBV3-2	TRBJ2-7	CASRSRADEQYF
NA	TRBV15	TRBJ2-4	CATSRGRGISNIQYF
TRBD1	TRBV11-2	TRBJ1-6	CASSGGAVQGRGNSPLHF
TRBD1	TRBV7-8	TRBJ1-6	CASSPRRPGQRNSPLHF
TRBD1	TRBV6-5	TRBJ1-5	CASRSGQGEHQPQHF
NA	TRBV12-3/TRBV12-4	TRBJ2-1	CASSLRLEQFF
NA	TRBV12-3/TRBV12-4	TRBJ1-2	CASSESNIYGYTF
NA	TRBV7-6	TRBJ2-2	CASSLRRTGEGTGELFF
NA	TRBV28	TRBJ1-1	CASSQWTVEFEAFF
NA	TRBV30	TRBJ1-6	CAWRHEGSSPLHF
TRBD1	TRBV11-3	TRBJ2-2	CASSLGVGTGRTNTGELFF